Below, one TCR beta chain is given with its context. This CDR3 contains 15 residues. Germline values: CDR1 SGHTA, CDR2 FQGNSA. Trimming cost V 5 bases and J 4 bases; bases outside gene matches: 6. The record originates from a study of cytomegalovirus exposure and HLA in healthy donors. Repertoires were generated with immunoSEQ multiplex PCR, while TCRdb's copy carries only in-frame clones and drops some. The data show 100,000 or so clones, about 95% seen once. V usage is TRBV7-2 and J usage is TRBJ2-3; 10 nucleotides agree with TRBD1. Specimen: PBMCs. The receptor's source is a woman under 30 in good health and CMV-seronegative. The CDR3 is CASSHPTGGSDTQYF. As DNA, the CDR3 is TGTGCCAGCAGCCATCCGACAGGGGGCTCAGATACGCAGTATTTT.